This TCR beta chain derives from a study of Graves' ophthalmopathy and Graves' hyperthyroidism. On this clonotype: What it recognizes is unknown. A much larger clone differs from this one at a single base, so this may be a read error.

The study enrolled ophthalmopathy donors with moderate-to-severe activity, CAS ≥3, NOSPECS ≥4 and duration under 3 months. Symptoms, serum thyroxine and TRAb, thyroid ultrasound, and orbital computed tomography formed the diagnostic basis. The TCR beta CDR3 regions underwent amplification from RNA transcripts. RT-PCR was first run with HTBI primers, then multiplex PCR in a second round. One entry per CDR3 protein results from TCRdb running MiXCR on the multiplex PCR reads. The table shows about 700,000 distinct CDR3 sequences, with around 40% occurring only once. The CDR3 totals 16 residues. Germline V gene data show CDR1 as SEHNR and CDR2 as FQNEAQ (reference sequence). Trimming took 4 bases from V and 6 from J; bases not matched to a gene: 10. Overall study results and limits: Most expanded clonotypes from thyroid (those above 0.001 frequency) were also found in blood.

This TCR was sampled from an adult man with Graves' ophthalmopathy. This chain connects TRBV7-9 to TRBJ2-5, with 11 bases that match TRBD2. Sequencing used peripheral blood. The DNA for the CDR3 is TGTGCCAGCAGCTCTAGGGGGAGACTAGCGGGAAAGACCCAGTACTTC. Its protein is CASSSRGRLAGKTQYF.